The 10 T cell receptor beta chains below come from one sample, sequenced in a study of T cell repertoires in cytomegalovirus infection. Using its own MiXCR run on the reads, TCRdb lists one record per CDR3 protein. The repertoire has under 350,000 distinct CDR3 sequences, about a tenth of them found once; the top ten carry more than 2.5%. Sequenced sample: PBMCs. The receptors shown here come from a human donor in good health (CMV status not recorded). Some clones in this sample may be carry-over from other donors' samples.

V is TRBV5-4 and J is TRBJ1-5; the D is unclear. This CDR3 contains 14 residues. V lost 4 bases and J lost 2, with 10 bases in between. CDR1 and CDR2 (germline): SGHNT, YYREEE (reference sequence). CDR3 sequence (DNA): TGTGCCAGCAGCAGAAGTGGGGGCAATCAGCCCCAGCATTTT. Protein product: CASSRSGGNQPQHF.

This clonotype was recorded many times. The CDR3 nucleotides are TGTGCCAGCAGAATGGACAGGACGGGAGGAGAGACCCAGTACTTC. It is translated as CASRMDRTGGETQYF. The V and J genes are TRBV6-5 and TRBJ2-5; D is perhaps TRBD1 or TRBD2 (7 bases each). There are 15 residues in the CDR3. Trimming took 6 bases from V and 4 from J, leaving 18 bases between them. Germline assignment: CDR1 MNHEY and CDR2 SVGAGI.

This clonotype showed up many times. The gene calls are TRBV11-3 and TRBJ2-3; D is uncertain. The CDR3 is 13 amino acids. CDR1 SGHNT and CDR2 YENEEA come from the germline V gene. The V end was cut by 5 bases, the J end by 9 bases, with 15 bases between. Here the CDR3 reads CASSPGPSETQYF. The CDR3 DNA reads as TGTGCCAGCAGCCCCGGGCCCTCTGAGACGCAGTATTTT.

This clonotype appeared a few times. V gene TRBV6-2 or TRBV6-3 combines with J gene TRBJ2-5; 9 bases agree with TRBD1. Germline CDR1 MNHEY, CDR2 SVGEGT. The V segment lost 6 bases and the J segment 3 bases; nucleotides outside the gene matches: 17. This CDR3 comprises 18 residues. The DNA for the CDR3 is TGTGCCAGCAGCGCCGGGACAGGGACTTATTGGACCAAAGAGACCCAGTACTTC. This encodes CASSAGTGTYWTKETQYF.

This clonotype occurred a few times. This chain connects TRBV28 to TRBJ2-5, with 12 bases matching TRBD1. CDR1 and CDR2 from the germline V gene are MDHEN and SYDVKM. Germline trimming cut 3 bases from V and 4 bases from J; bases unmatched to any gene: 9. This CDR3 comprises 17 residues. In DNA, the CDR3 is TGTGCCAGCAGTTTTCCGCCGGGACAGGGGGCTAGAGAGACCCAGTACTTC. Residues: CASSFPPGQGARETQYF. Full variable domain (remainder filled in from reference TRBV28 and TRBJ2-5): DVKVTQSSRYLVKRTGEKVFLECVQDMDHENMFWYRQDPGLGLRLIYFSYDVKMKEKGDIPEGYSVSREKKERFSLILESASTNQTSMYLCASSFPPGQGARETQYFGPGTRLLVL.

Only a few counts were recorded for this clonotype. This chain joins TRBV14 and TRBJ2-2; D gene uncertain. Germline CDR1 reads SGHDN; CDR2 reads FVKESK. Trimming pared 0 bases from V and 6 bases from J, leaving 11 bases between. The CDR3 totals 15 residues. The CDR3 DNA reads TGTGCCAGCAGCCAAGATCTTACCGGGCCCGGGGAGCTGTTTTTT. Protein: CASSQDLTGPGELFF.

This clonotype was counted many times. The CDR3 sequence: CASSLAGQGRSTEAFF. The CDR3 bases are TGTGCCAGCAGCTTAGCAGGACAGGGGAGGAGCACTGAAGCTTTCTTT. The chain employs TRBV7-9 and TRBJ1-1; TRBD1 aligns across 9 bases. The CDR3 is 16 residues long. Germline loops: CDR1 SEHNR, CDR2 FQNEAQ (reference sequence). After removal of 0 bases from V and 4 bases from J, the junction contained 6 bases not matched to a gene. Supplemented by reference TRBV7-9 and TRBJ1-1, the full variable domain reads DTGVSQNPRHKITKRGQNVTFRCDPISEHNRLYWYRQTLGQGPEFLTYFQNEAQLEKSRLLSDRFSAERPKGSFSTLEIQRTEQGDSAMYLCASSLAGQGRSTEAFFGQGTRLTVV.

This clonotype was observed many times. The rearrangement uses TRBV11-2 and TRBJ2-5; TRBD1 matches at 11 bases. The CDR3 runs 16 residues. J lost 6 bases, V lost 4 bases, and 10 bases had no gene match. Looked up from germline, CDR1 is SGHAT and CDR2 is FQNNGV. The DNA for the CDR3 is TGTGCCAGCAGCTCCATCCGGGACAGGGGGTGGAAGACCCAGTACTTC. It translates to CASSSIRDRGWKTQYF.

The CDR3 nucleotides are TGTGCCGCACGGGACAGCCAAGAGACCCAGTACTTC. This codes for CAARDSQETQYF. This chain uses TRBV10-3 with TRBJ2-5; 7 nucleotides agree with TRBD1. J lost 1 base, V lost 11 bases, and 4 bases had no gene match. The CDR3 length is 12 residues. The germline gives CDR1 ENHRY, CDR2 SYGVKD.

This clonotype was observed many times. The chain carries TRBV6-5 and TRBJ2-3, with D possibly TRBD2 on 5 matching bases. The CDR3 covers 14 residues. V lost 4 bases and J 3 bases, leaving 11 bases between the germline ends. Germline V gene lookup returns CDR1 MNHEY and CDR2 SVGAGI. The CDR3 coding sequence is TGTGCCAGCAGTTTGGAGGTGAGGACAGATACGCAGTATTTT. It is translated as CASSLEVRTDTQYF.